This T cell receptor (beta chain) is drawn from a study of cytomegalovirus exposure and HLA in healthy donors. Study observations and caveats: TCR beta sequences reportedly predicted most subjects' HLA-A and HLA-B alleles accurately. In a later analysis, TCR beta V- and J-gene trimming showed a link to a missense DCLRE1C variant. It was shown in a later analysis that HLA-associated TCR beta chains were more clonally expanded than other, equally common chains. Among TCR beta chains, those listed as cytomegalovirus-associated numbered approximately 150.

The PCR used 60 Vbeta and 13 Jbeta primers. Using immunoSEQ multiplex PCR, the repertoire was profiled, and TCRdb retains in-frame clones only, with some absent. The sample shows 150,000 or so clones, approximately 80% of them seen only once. This CDR3 region has 14 residues. The trim removed 4 bases at V and 5 bases at J, leaving 3 bases unmatched. From germline, CDR1 is SEHNR and CDR2 FQNEAQ (reference sequence). As to this clone: What it binds is unknown.

This receptor was taken from a man aged 25-45 years in good health and CMV-seropositive. Input material: PBMCs. The rearrangement uses TRBV7-9 and TRBJ1-5; 9 bases map to TRBD1. Written as DNA, the CDR3 is TGTGCCAGCAGCTCGGACAGGGGTTATCAGCCCCAGCATTTT. It yields the protein CASSSDRGYQPQHF. The full variable domain, its missing parts supplied by reference TRBV7-9 and TRBJ1-5, is DTGVSQNPRHKITKRGQNVTFRCDPISEHNRLYWYRQTLGQGPEFLTYFQNEAQLEKSRLLSDRFSAERPKGSFSTLEIQRTEQGDSAMYLCASSSDRGYQPQHFGDGTRLSIL.